This T cell receptor (beta chain) stems from a study of T cell responses to AZD1222 COVID-19 vaccine. Study summary: Researchers grouped second doses given at about 4 or about 12 weeks into one pool. Overall study results and limits: A mostly white British donor set with more females was recruited, and clonal diversity was possibly underestimated.

Using immunoSEQ multiplex PCR, the repertoire was profiled, and TCRdb retains in-frame clones only, with some absent. This table has about 150,000 clones, 80% to 90% appearing once. As for this clone: Its target is unknown.

This sample comprised peripheral blood, obtained on day 0 of AZD1222 vaccination. This receptor was identified in an adult in good health.

The CDR3 loop is CASSPTGTSGLTDTQYF. The CDR3 DNA is TGTGCCAGCTCACCGACCGGGACTAGCGGCCTCACAGATACGCAGTATTTT. J is TRBJ2-3 and V is TRBV18, with 11 positions matching TRBD2. Per germline, CDR1 KGHSH and CDR2 LQKENI. Trimming at V came to 3 bases and at J to 2 bases, leaving 7 bases not matched to a gene. The CDR3 runs to 17 residues.